The next 20 T cell receptor beta chains were all read from a single sample in a study of blood T cell repertoires in COVID-19. Using immunoSEQ multiplex PCR, the repertoire was profiled, and TCRdb retains in-frame clones only, with some absent. The table has about 60,000 clones, roughly 80% seen once. Sequencing input: peripheral blood. Every receptor here comes from a man between 60 and 70 years old with acute or convalescent COVID-19.

V usage is TRBV12-3 or TRBV12-4 and J usage is TRBJ1-2; 7 nucleotides line up with TRBD1. The CDR3 sequence is 12 residues long. Trimming cost V 5 bases and J 8 bases; bases outside gene matches: 5. The CDR3 protein is CASSMGQRGYTF. The CDR3 nucleotides are TGTGCCAGCAGTATGGGACAGAGAGGCTACACCTTC.

The V and J genes are TRBV19 and TRBJ1-1; 7 positions match TRBD1. With 6 bases clipped from V and 1 base from J, the junction kept 11 bases outside the gene matches. This CDR3 comprises 16 residues. CDR1 LNHDA and CDR2 SQIVND come from the germline V gene (reference sequence). CDR3 nucleotide sequence: TGTGCCAGTAGCTACGGACAGGTGATTAAGAACACTGAAGCTTTCTTT. Protein product: CASSYGQVIKNTEAFF.

The chain joins TRBV6-2 or TRBV6-3 to TRBJ2-3; D remains ambiguous. Germline CDR1 MNHEY, CDR2 SVGEGT. The CDR3 totals 14 residues. Trimming pared 2 bases from V and 2 bases from J, leaving 8 bases between. DNA for the CDR3: TGTGCCAGCAGTTACATGCGACTCACAGATACGCAGTATTTT. Translating gives CASSYMRLTDTQYF.

The chain links TRBV15 to TRBJ1-3, with 8 bases matching TRBD1. The CDR3 is 15 amino acids. Germline V gene data show CDR1 as LNHNV and CDR2 as YYDKDF (reference sequence). The junction had 1 base not matched to a gene; V was cut back by 3 bases and J by 0 bases. DNA for the CDR3: TGTGCCACCAGCAGGGACAGGGTCTCTGGAAACACCATATATTTT. Encoded protein: CATSRDRVSGNTIYF.

This chain joins TRBV19 and TRBJ1-1; D is uncertain. V was shortened by 6 bases and J by 1 base, with 12 bases between the two germline ends. CDR3 length: 14 amino acids. Germline CDR1 is LNHDA and CDR2 is SQIVND (reference sequence). DNA for the CDR3: TGTGCCAGTAGGCCAATCCCCGGGAACACTGAAGCTTTCTTT. It translates to CASRPIPGNTEAFF.

This chain joins TRBV14 and TRBJ2-5; a weak D match, TRBD2 (5 bases). Trimming cost V 4 bases and J 5 bases, with 11 bases left between them. The CDR3 sequence is 13 residues long. CDR1 is SGHDN and CDR2 is FVKESK in the germline V gene. The CDR3 spells CASSPDLRETQYF. In DNA form, the CDR3 reads TGTGCCAGCAGCCCGGACTTAAGGGAGACCCAGTACTTC.

The chain is built from TRBV19 and TRBJ1-2; 9 bases are a match to TRBD1. Germline V lookup: CDR1 LNHDA, CDR2 SQIVND (reference sequence). The CDR3 sequence is 13 residues long. Trimming cost V 4 bases and J 3 bases; bases outside gene matches: 0. The CDR3 DNA reads as TGTGCCAGTAGTAGGGACAGGGACTATGGCTACACCTTC. Protein product: CASSRDRDYGYTF.

The rearrangement links TRBV6-1 to TRBJ2-1; D uncertain. V lost 8 bases and J 10 bases, leaving 12 bases between the germline ends. This CDR3 contains 11 residues. The germline gives CDR1 MNHNS, CDR2 SASEGT. The DNA for the CDR3 is TGTGCCAGCTCTCCCGCGAGGGAGCAGTTCTTC. It is translated as CASSPAREQFF.

The chain links TRBV27 to TRBJ1-2, with D perhaps matching TRBD1 (5 bases). CDR1 is MNHEY and CDR2 is SMNVEV in the germline V gene (reference sequence). This CDR3 has 13 residues. V was shortened by 2 bases and J by 2 bases, with 6 bases between the two germline ends. The CDR3 DNA reads TGTGCCAGCAGTTTAAAGGGGAACTATGGCTACACCTTC. Translating gives CASSLKGNYGYTF.

The chain is built from TRBV6-5 and TRBJ1-2; possible D gene TRBD1, 6 bases. The V end was cut by 7 bases, the J end by 6 bases, with 18 bases between. Germline V gene data show CDR1 as MNHEY and CDR2 as SVGAGI. CDR3 size: 14 residues. The CDR3, as DNA: TGTGCCAGCATGTTGGGGATACAGGGAAATGGCTACACCTTC. Encoded protein: CASMLGIQGNGYTF.

This clone has just one count. The chain joins TRBV10-2 to TRBJ1-1; no reliable D call. From germline, CDR1 is WSHSY and CDR2 SAAADI. Trimming stripped 4 bases from V and 4 bases from J, with 7 bases between. The CDR3 loop spans 12 amino acids. CDR3 DNA sequence: TGCGCCAGCAGTGTTCCAGGCACTGAAGCTTTCTTT. Amino acid sequence: CASSVPGTEAFF.

The genes are TRBV7-9 and TRBJ1-5; D not resolved. Germline CDR1 reads SEHNR; CDR2 reads FQNEAQ (reference sequence). With 5 bases removed from V and 2 bases from J, the gap between germline ends came to 19 bases. The CDR3 contains 17 residues. CDR3 sequence reads: CASSPLSPGVGNQPQHF. The CDR3 DNA is TGTGCCAGCAGCCCGCTCAGCCCCGGAGTGGGCAATCAGCCCCAGCATTTT.

The V gene is TRBV7-2, the J gene TRBJ2-5, with 7 bases identical to TRBD1. Germline V gives CDR1 SGHTA, CDR2 FQGNSA. The J segment lost 7 bases and the V segment lost 5 bases, leaving 10 bases of the junction unmatched. The CDR3 extends over 14 amino acids. The CDR3 loop reads CASSEGATSGTQYF. Here the CDR3 DNA reads TGTGCCAGCAGCGAGGGGGCAACTTCAGGGACCCAGTACTTC.

In this sample, this clone turned up a few times. The chain links TRBV11-2 to TRBJ2-1; 11 nucleotides line up with TRBD1. The ends lost 5 bases at V and 10 bases at J; junction bases unmatched: 7. CDR3 length: 14 residues. From germline, CDR1 is SGHAT and CDR2 FQNNGV. The DNA for the CDR3 is TGTGCCAGCAGCGCGGACAGGGGGCAAGGGGAGCAGTTCTTC. This gives the protein CASSADRGQGEQFF.

The rearrangement joins TRBV7-2 to TRBJ1-1, with D perhaps TRBD1 (6 bases). CDR1 is SGHTA and CDR2 is FQGNSA in the germline V gene. The CDR3 runs to 15 residues. Trimming took 4 bases from V and 4 from J, leaving 16 bases between them. The CDR3 region is CASSYYRATGTEAFF. The CDR3 region has the DNA TGTGCCAGCAGCTACTACAGGGCGACCGGCACTGAAGCTTTCTTT.

This chain uses TRBV25-1 with TRBJ1-5; TRBD1 is a possible D gene (6 bases). Trimming shortened V by 5 bases and J by 5 bases, and 19 bases separated the two germline ends. CDR1 and CDR2 (germline): MGHDK, SYGVNS. The CDR3 sequence is 16 residues long. The CDR3 spells CASSSYLGGEDQPQHF. CDR3 DNA sequence: TGTGCCAGCAGTTCTTACCTAGGGGGGGAGGATCAGCCCCAGCATTTT.

The J gene is TRBJ2-4, the V gene TRBV19, with D possibly TRBD1 on 6 matching bases. This CDR3 has 15 residues. Trimming took off 6 bases at V and 0 bases at J, with 12 bases between the two ends. Germline V CDR1 and CDR2: LNHDA, SQIVND (reference sequence). The CDR3 DNA is TGTGCCAGTAGGGAGTGGGGGCAAGCCAAAAACATTCAGTACTTC. Translation gives CASREWGQAKNIQYF.

The chain couples TRBV30 to TRBJ1-2; D is perhaps TRBD1 (6 bases). The CDR3 sequence is 15 residues long. Germline CDR1 reads GTSNPN; CDR2 reads SVGIG (reference sequence). Trimming cost V 0 bases and J 5 bases, with 16 bases left between them. Written as DNA, the CDR3 is TGTGCCTGGAGTGTACAGGGAGAAAAGCTATATGGCTACACCTTC. Its translation: CAWSVQGEKLYGYTF. The variable domain in full, with the rest retrieved from reference TRBV30 and TRBJ1-2, is SQTIHQWPATLVQPVGSPLSLECTVEGTSNPNLYWYRQAAGRGLQLLFYSVGIGQISSEVPQNLSASRPQDRQFILSSKKLLLSDSGFYLCAWSVQGEKLYGYTFGSGTRLTVV.

The chain joins TRBV4-2 to TRBJ1-4, with D unresolved. Germline V gene data show CDR1 as LGHNA and CDR2 as YNFKEQ. Trimming left V 0 bases short and J 5 bases short, with 7 bases between. The CDR3 is made up of 14 amino acids. CDR3 nucleotides: TGTGCCAGCAGCCAAGAGGGAGGGAATGAAAAACTGTTTTTT. This sequence encodes CASSQEGGNEKLFF.

The chain is built from TRBV6-6 and TRBJ1-3, with TRBD1 matching over 7 bases. CDR3 size: 14 residues. Per germline, CDR1 MNHNY and CDR2 SVGAGI (reference sequence). J lost 4 bases, V lost 3 bases, and 3 bases had no gene match. The CDR3 sequence: CASSYGQVGNTIYF. The CDR3 DNA follows: TGTGCCAGCAGTTATGGACAGGTCGGAAACACCATATATTTT.